This TCR beta chain was retrieved from a study of vaccination and CD4 T cells after COVID-19. Study context: At day 14 and again at days 161 to 241 post-vaccination, three convalescent patients were sampled.

An Oncomine TCR Beta short-read assay was used to sequence the DNA from cultured CD4+ T cells. TCRdb re-derived calls from the PCR reads in MiXCR, one entry per CDR3 protein. The data contain over 15,000 distinct CDR3 sequences, 44% of them singletons. This clonotype was observed a handful of times. Its antigen is as yet unknown. The ends were cut back, 1 base at V and 3 bases at J, with 21 bases in the middle. CDR3 length equals 18 residues. From germline, CDR1 is SGHVS and CDR2 FQNEAQ. Time point given: late sampling 161 to 241 days after vaccination in a few convalescent patients. Regarding treatment: approximately 9-day PBMC culture with coronavirus spike peptide pools or control peptides (ViraFEST assay).

The J gene is TRBJ2-5, the V gene TRBV7-8; possible D gene TRBD2, 5 bases. This sample comprised CD4+ T cells from blood, cultured in vitro, obtained about 7 months after SARS-CoV-2 vaccination. The TCR comes from a human donor who had recovered from COVID-19. Written as DNA, the CDR3 is TGTGCCAGCAGCTTAGAGATCTCTTTTGCGGCGGGCGAAGAGACCCAGTACTTC. Protein: CASSLEISFAAGEETQYF.